The text below deals with one T cell receptor (beta chain). Its antigen is unidentified. This record belongs to a study of PD-L1 blockade in urothelial cancer. Study as a whole: About nine tenths of the roughly 29 patients comprised males who had bladder-origin urothelial cancer. Blood analysis took place 3 weeks (second dose) and 6 weeks after treatment start. General study points: Stronger expansion of tumor-associated clones in blood at 3 weeks distinguished durable-benefit patients.

Germline V gene lookup returns CDR1 SGHDN and CDR2 FVKESK. The CDR3 contains 18 residues. J was trimmed by 5 bases and V by 4 bases; bases with no gene match: 13. Only in-frame clones appear in the TCRdb table, and some are missing; sequencing was by immunoSEQ multiplex PCR. The sample contains more than 45,000 clones, around three quarters of which appear only once. Every patient provided from 1 to 8 samples, collected pretreatment and on-treatment. The material was PBMCs, obtained around atezolizumab (anti-PD-L1) treatment. This TCR was sampled from a man between 65 and 80 years old with urothelial cancer. The chain carries TRBV14 and TRBJ2-2, with TRBD1 matching 10 bases. The CDR3 loop is CASSPADRGPLFTGELFF. The CDR3 region has the DNA TGTGCCAGCAGCCCTGCTGACAGGGGGCCCCTGTTTACCGGGGAGCTGTTTTTT.